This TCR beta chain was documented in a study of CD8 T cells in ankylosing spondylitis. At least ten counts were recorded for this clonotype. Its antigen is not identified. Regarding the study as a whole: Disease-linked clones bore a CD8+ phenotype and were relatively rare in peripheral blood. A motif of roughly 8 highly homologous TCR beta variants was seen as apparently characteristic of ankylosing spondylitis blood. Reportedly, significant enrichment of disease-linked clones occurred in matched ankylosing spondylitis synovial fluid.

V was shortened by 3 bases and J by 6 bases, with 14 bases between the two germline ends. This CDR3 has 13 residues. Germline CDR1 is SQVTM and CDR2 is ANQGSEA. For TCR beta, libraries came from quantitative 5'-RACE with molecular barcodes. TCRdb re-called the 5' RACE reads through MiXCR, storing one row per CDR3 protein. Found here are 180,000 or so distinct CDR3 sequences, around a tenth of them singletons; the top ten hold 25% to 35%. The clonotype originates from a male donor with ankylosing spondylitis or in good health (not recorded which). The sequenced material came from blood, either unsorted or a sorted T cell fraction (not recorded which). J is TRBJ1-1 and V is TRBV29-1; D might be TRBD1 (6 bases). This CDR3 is CSVEVTGSSEAFF. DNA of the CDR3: TGCAGCGTTGAGGTAACAGGGTCATCTGAAGCTTTCTTT.